These T cell receptor beta chains were read from a single sample in a study of CD8 T cells in ankylosing spondylitis. Each CDR3 protein is one row after TCRdb ran MiXCR on the 5' RACE reads. The sample holds about 750,000 distinct CDR3 sequences, around 20% seen once. What was sequenced was blood, either unsorted or a sorted T cell fraction (not recorded which). All receptors come from a male donor with ankylosing spondylitis. The CDR3 runs from the conserved cysteine through the conserved F or W. D genes are given only for firm matches. Where a row states a size, it is once, few, many or the class of an expanded clone; other rows omit it.

J gene: TRBJ2-6; clone size: few; V gene: TRBV25-1; D gene: TRBD1; CDR3 DNA: TGTGCCAGCACCTGGACAGGGGCTGGGGCCAACGTCCTGACTTTC; CDR3 protein: CASTWTGAGANVLTF
J gene: TRBJ2-7; clone size: few; V gene: TRBV2; D gene: TRBD1; CDR3 DNA: TGTGCCAGCAGCCGACAGGGGGCGTTGGTCGAGCAGTACTTC; CDR3 protein: CASSRQGALVEQYF
J gene: TRBJ1-6; clone size: -; V gene: TRBV11-2; D gene: -; CDR3 DNA: TGTGCCAGCAGCCGAAGACAGGATAATTCACCCCTCCACTTT; CDR3 protein: CASSRRQDNSPLHF
J gene: TRBJ1-5; clone size: -; V gene: TRBV6-6; D gene: -; CDR3 DNA: TGTGCCAGCAGTTACTCAGGGGCGCCCCAGCATTTT; CDR3 protein: CASSYSGAPQHF
J gene: TRBJ2-7; clone size: many; V gene: TRBV29-1; D gene: -; CDR3 DNA: TGCAGCGTTGATGGGACACCGCCTTCCTACGAGCAGTACTTC; CDR3 protein: CSVDGTPPSYEQYF
J gene: TRBJ1-1; clone size: few; V gene: TRBV5-5; D gene: -; CDR3 DNA: TGTGCCAGCAGCTTATCAGGGGCCCCTACTGAAGCTTTCTTT; CDR3 protein: CASSLSGAPTEAFF
J gene: TRBJ2-3; clone size: -; V gene: TRBV7-2; D gene: -; CDR3 DNA: TGTGCCAGCAGCCCACCTTCTGGTACTCGTCAGTATTTT; CDR3 protein: CASSPPSGTRQYF
J gene: TRBJ2-1; clone size: few; V gene: TRBV28; D gene: TRBD1; CDR3 DNA: TGTGCCACAAACTCAGGGGGTAGGGCGGGTAAGATCAATGAGCAGTTCTTC; CDR3 protein: CATNSGGRAGKINEQFF
J gene: TRBJ2-1; clone size: -; V gene: TRBV6-1; D gene: TRBD2; CDR3 DNA: TGTGCCAGCAGTGCGGGACTAGCGGGAGCTACCTACAATGAGCAGTTCTTC; CDR3 protein: CASSAGLAGATYNEQFF
J gene: TRBJ2-6; clone size: few; V gene: TRBV20-1; D gene: TRBD1; CDR3 DNA: TGCAGTGCGGGACAGGGGAGCTCTGGGGCCAACGTCCTGACTTTC; CDR3 protein: CSAGQGSSGANVLTF
J gene: TRBJ2-2; clone size: -; V gene: TRBV29-1; D gene: -; CDR3 DNA: TGCAGCGGCTCATCGAGCACCGGGGAGCTGTTTTTT; CDR3 protein: CSGSSSTGELFF
J gene: TRBJ2-7; clone size: few; V gene: TRBV12-3/TRBV12-4; D gene: -; CDR3 DNA: TGTGCCAGCAGTTTTGGGAGCCTCGAGCAGTACTTC; CDR3 protein: CASSFGSLEQYF
J gene: TRBJ2-5; clone size: few; V gene: TRBV30; D gene: -; CDR3 DNA: TGTGCCTACCTCGTGGGGGGAGAGACCCAGTACTTC; CDR3 protein: CAYLVGGETQYF
J gene: TRBJ2-2; clone size: -; V gene: TRBV2; D gene: TRBD2; CDR3 DNA: TGTGCCAGCACGCGGACTAGCGGGTCGTTCGGGGAGCTGTTTTTT; CDR3 protein: CASTRTSGSFGELFF